Below, one T cell receptor (beta chain) is given with its context. The antigen is undetermined. This entry belongs to a study of T cell responses to AZD1222 COVID-19 vaccine. Findings of the study overall: Spike-specific TCR breadth and depth grew following two AZD1222 doses.

V lost 4 bases to trimming and J lost 3 bases, with 11 bases between them. This CDR3 has 14 amino acids. CDR1 is SGHAT and CDR2 is FQNNGV in the germline V gene. Only in-frame clones appear in the TCRdb table, and some are missing; sequencing was by immunoSEQ multiplex PCR. The profile covers roughly 120,000 clones, with about 87% appearing a single time and 8% to 9.5% taken by the ten largest. This specimen consisted of peripheral blood, obtained on day 0 of AZD1222 vaccination. The chain carries TRBV11-2 and TRBJ2-3; either TRBD1 or TRBD2 may fit D (5 bases each). This receptor was taken from an adult in good health. The CDR3 nucleotides read TGTGCCAGCAGCTCGTGGGGGAAGACAGATACGCAGTATTTT. Residues: CASSSWGKTDTQYF.